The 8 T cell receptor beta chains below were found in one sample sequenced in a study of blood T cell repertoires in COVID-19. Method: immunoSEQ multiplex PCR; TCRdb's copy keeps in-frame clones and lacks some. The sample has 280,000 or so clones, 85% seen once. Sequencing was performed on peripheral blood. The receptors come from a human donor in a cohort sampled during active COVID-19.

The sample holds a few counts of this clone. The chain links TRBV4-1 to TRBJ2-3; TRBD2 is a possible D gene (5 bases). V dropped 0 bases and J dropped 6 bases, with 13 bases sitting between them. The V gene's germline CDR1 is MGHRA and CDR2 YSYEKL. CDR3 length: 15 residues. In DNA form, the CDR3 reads TGCGCCAGCAGCCAAGACCGGGCGACGGGGGATACGCAGTATTTT. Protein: CASSQDRATGDTQYF.

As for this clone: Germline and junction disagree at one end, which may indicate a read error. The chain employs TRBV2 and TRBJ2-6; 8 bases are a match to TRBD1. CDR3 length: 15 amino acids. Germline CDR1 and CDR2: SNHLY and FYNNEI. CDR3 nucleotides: TGTGCCAGACGGACAGGGCCCTCTCGGGCCAACGTCCTGACTTTC. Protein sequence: CARRTGPSRANVLTF.

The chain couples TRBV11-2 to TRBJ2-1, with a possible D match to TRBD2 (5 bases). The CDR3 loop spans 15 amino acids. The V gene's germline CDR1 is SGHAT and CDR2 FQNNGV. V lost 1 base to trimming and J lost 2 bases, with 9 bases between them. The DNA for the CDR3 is TGTGCCAGCAGCTTAGGCGGGCGCACCTACAATGAGCAGTTCTTC. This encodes CASSLGGRTYNEQFF.

The CDR3 region has the DNA TGTGCCATCAGTGAGCGAGAAAAAGGGAGGAACACTGAAGCTTTCTTT. Amino acid sequence: CAISEREKGRNTEAFF. The V call is TRBV10-3, the J call TRBJ1-1; D gene ambiguous. The CDR3 is 16 residues long. V lost 2 bases and J 1 base, leaving 14 bases between the germline ends. Germline-derived CDR1 and CDR2 are ENHRY and SYGVKD.

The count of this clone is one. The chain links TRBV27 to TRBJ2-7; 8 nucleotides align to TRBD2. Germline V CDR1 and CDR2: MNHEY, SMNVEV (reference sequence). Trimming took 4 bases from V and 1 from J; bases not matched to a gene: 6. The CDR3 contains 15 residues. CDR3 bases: TGTGCCAGCAGTTGGGGAGCTAGCGGGTCCTACGAGCAGTACTTC. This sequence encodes CASSWGASGSYEQYF.

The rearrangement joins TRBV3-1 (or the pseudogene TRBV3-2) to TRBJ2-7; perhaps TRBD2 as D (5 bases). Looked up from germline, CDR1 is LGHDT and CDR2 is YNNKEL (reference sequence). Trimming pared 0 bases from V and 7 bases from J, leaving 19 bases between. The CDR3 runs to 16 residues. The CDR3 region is CASSQDKQTYRGEQYF. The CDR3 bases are TGTGCCAGCAGCCAAGACAAGCAGACTTACAGAGGGGAGCAGTACTTC.

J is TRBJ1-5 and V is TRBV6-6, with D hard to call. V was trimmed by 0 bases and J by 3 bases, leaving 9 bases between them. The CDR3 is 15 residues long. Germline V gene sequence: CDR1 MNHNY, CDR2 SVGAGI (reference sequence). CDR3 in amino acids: CASSYSGGDNQPQHF. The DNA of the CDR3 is TGTGCCAGCAGTTACTCGGGCGGGGACAATCAGCCCCAGCATTTT.

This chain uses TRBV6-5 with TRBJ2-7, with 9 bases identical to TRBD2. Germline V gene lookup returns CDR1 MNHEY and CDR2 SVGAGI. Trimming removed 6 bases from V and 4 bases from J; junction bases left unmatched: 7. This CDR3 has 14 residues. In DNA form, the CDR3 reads TGTGCCAGCAGAGATAGCGGGAGATCTTACGAGCAGTACTTC. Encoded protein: CASRDSGRSYEQYF.